This T cell receptor (beta chain) was identified during a study of cytomegalovirus exposure and HLA in healthy donors. Study conclusions and caveats: Later analysis revealed greater clonal expansion in HLA-associated TCR beta chains than in equally common others.

The CDR3 spans 15 residues. Germline loops: CDR1 MGHRA, CDR2 YSYEKL. V lost 5 bases, J lost 6 bases, and 9 bases stayed unmatched. Points on this clone: Its target is not known.

The PCR employed 60 Vbeta primers together with 13 Jbeta primers. Clones were read by immunoSEQ multiplex PCR, and TCRdb kept only the in-frame ones, dropping some. The repertoire consists of about 130,000 clones, with about 76% occurring once and the leading ten covering nearly 4%. The specimen sequenced was PBMCs. The chain recombines TRBV4-1 with TRBJ2-2, with TRBD1 identical over 7 bases. The receptor's source is a male donor in good health and CMV-seronegative. The CDR3 region is CASSDRQGSSGELFF. CDR3 sequence (DNA): TGCGCCAGCAGCGATAGACAGGGAAGTTCCGGGGAGCTGTTTTTT.